This T cell receptor (beta chain) appears in the sequencing data of a study of T cells after yellow fever vaccination. Study-level information: Fractions containing few cells were prepared with SMART-Seq v4 Ultra Low Input. Findings of the study overall: Post-booster repertoires contained most primary-vaccination clones again (96% CD4, less than 90% CD8).

In this sample, this clonotype turned up many times. Its antigen remains unknown. The J segment lost 7 bases and the V segment lost 3 bases, leaving 6 bases of the junction unmatched. Germline V gene data show CDR1 as DFQATT and CDR2 as SNEGSKA (reference sequence). The CDR3 is made up of 15 amino acids. UMIs were added to TCR cDNA along with a universal primer site when it was made by 5'RACE template switching. A single record per CDR3 protein comes from TCRdb applying MiXCR to the 5' RACE reads. The top ten clones hold about 16% of a sample with 500,000 to 650,000 distinct CDR3 sequences, around an eighth of them seen once.

This chain uses TRBV20-1 with TRBJ2-1, with 13 bases that match TRBD2. Material: PBMCs, obtained on the day of the yellow fever booster vaccination. This TCR came from a man aged 25 to 40 who received the YFV17D yellow fever vaccine. The DNA for the CDR3 is TGCAGTGCTAGTGGACTAGCGGGAGCGAGGAATGAGCAGTTCTTC. It codes for CSASGLAGARNEQFF.